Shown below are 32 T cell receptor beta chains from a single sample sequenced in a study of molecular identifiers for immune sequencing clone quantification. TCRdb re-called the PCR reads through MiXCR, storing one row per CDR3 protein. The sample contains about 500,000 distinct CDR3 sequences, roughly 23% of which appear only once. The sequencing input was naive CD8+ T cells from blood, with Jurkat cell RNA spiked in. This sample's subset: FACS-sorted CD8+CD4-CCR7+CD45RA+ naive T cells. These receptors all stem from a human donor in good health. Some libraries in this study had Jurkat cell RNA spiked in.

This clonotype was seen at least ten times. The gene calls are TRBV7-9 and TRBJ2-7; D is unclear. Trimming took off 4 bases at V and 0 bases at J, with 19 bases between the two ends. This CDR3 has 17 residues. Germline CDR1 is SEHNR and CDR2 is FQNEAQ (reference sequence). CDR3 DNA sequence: TGTGCCAGCAGCTCCTCATCCGGTTCCACAAGCTCCTACGAGCAGTACTTC. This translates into CASSSSSGSTSSYEQYF.

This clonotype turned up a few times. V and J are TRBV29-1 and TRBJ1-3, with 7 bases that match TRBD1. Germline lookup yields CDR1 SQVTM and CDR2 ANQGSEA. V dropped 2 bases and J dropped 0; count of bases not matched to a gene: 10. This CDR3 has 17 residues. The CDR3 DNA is TGCAGCGTTGAACCCCGGGGGGACAGCTACTCTGGAAACACCATATATTTT. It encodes CSVEPRGDSYSGNTIYF.

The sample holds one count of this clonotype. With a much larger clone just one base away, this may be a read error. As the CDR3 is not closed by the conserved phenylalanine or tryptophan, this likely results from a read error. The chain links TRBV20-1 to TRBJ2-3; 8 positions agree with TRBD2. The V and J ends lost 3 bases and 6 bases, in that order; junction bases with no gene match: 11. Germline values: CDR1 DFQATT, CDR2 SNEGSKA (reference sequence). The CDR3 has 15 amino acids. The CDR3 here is CSARELSGRWDTQYS. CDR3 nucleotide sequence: TGCAGTGCTAGGGAACTGAGCGGGAGATGGGATACGCAGTATTCT.

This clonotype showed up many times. The CDR3 DNA is TGTGCCAGCAGTTTTTTACAGGGCTACGAGCAGTACTTC. Its translation is CASSFLQGYEQYF. The V gene is TRBV6-5, the J gene TRBJ2-7; a weak D match, TRBD1 (6 bases). The CDR3 contains 13 residues. Trimming removed 4 bases at V and 3 bases at J, with 10 bases between. Germline CDR1 is MNHEY and CDR2 is SVGAGI.

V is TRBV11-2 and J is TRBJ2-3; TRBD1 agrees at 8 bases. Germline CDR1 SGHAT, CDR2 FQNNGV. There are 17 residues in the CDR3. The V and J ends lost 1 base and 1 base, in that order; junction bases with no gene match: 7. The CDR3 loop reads CASSLGAGGVGTDTQYF. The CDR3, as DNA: TGTGCCAGCAGCTTAGGGGCAGGGGGCGTGGGCACAGATACGCAGTATTTT.

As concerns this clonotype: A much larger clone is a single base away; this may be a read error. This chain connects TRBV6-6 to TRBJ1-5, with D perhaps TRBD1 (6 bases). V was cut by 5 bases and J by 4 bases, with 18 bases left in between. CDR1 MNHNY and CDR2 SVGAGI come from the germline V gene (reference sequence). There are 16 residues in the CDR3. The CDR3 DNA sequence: TGTGCCAGCAGTCTAAGCGGACAGCTCTCTAATCAGCCCCAGCATTTT. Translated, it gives CASSLSGQLSNQPQHF.

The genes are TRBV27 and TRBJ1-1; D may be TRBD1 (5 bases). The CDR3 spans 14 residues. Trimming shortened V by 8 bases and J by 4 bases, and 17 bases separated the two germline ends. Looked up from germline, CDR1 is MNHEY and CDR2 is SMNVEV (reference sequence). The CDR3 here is CASLRVAGSTEAFF. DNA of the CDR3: TGTGCCAGCCTCCGGGTCGCAGGGAGCACTGAAGCTTTCTTT.

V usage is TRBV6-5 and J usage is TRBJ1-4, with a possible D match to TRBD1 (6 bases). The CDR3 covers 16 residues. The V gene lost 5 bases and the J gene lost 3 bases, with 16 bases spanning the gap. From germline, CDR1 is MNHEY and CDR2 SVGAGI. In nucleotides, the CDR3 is TGTGCCAGCAGTATATCAGGGGATACTGCTAATGAAAAACTGTTTTTT. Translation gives CASSISGDTANEKLFF.

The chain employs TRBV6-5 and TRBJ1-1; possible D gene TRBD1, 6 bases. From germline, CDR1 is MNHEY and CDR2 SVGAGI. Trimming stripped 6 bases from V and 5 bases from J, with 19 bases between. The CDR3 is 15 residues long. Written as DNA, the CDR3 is TGTGCCAGCAGCCTACAGGGATTAGTTGAAACTGAAGCTTTCTTT. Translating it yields CASSLQGLVETEAFF.

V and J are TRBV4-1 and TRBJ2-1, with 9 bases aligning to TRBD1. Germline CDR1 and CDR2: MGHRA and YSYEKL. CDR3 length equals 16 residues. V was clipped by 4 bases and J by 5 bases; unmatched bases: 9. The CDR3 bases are TGCGCCAGCAGCCGACCCACAGGGGGCTTTAACAATGAGCAGTTCTTC. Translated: CASSRPTGGFNNEQFF.

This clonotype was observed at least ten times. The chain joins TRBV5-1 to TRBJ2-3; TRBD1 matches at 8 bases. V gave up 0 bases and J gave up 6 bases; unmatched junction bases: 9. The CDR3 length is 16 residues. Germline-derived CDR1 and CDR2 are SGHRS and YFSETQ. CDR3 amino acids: CASSLADRGLRDTQYF. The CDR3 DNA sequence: TGCGCCAGCAGCTTGGCCGACAGGGGATTGAGGGATACGCAGTATTTT. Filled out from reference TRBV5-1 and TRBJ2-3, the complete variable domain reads KAGVTQTPRYLIKTRGQQVTLSCSPISGHRSVSWYQQTPGQGLQFLFEYFSETQRNKGNFPGRFSGRQFSNSRSEMNVSTLELGDSALYLCASSLADRGLRDTQYFGPGTRLTVL.

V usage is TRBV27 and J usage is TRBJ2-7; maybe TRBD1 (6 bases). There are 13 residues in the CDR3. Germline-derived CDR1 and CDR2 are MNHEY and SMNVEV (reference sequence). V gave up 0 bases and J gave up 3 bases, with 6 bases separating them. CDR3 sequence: CASSLSGHYEQYF. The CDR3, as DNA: TGTGCCAGCAGTTTATCGGGACACTACGAGCAGTACTTC.

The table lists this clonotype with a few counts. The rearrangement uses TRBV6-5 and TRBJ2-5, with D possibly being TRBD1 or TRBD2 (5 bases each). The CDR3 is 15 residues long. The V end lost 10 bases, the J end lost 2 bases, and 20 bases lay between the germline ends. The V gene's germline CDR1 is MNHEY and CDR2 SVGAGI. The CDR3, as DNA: TGTGCCACCACCTCGGGATACGGGGCACAAGAGACCCAGTACTTC. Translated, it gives CATTSGYGAQETQYF.

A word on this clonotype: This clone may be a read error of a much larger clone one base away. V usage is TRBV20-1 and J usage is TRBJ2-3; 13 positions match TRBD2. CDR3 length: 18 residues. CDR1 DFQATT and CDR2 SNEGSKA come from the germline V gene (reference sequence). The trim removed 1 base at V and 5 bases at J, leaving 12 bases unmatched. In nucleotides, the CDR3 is TGCAGTGCTAGAGTCTTAGGACTAGCGGGAGTGGCCGGAGATACGCAGTATTTT. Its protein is CSARVLGLAGVAGDTQYF.

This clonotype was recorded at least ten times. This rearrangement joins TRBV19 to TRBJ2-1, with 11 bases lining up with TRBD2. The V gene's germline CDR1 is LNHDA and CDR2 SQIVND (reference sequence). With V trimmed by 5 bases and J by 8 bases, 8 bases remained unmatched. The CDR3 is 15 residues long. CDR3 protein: CASSPIAGGRHEQFF. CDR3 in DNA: TGTGCCAGTAGTCCTATAGCGGGGGGGCGTCATGAGCAGTTCTTC.

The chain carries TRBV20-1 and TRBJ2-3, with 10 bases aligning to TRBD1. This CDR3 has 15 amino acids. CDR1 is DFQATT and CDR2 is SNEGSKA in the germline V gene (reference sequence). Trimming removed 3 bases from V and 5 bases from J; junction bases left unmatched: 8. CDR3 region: CSASSRTGGVDTQYF. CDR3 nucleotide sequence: TGCAGTGCTAGCTCCCGGACAGGGGGTGTAGATACGCAGTATTTT.

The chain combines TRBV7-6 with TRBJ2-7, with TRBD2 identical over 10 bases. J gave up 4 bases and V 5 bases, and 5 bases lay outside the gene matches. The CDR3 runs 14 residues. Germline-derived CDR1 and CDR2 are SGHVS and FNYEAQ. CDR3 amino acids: CASSPSSGSYEQYF. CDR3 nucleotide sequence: TGTGCCAGCAGCCCTTCTAGCGGGAGTTACGAGCAGTACTTC.

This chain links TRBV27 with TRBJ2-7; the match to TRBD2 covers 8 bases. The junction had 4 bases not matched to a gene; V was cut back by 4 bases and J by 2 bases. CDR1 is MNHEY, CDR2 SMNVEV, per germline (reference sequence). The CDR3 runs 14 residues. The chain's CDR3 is CASSSSGSTYEQYF. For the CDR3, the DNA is TGTGCCAGCAGTTCAAGCGGGAGTACCTACGAGCAGTACTTC.

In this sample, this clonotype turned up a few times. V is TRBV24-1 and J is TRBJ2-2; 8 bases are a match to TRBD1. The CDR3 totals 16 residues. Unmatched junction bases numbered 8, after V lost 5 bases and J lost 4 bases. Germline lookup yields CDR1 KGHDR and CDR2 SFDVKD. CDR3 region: CATSVPGQGGTGELFF. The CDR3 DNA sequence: TGTGCCACCAGTGTACCCGGACAGGGTGGCACCGGGGAGCTGTTTTTT.

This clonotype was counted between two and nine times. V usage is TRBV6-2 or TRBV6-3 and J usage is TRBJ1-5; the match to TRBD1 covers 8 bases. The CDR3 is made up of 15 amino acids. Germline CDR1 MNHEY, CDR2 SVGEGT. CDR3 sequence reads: CASPKGGQANQPQHF. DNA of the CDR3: TGTGCTAGCCCAAAGGGGGGACAGGCTAATCAGCCCCAGCATTTT.

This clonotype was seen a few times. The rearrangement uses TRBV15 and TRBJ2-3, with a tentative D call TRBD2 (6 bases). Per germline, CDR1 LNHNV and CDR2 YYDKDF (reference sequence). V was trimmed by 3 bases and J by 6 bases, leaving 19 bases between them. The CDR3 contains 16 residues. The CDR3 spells CATSSRRAGDVDTQYF. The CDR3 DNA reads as TGTGCCACCAGCAGCAGGAGGGCCGGGGATGTGGATACGCAGTATTTT.

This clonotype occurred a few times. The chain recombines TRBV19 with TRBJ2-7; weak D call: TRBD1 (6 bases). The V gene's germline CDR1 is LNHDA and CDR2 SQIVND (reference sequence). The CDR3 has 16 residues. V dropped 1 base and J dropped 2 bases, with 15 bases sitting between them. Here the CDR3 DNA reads TGTGCCAGTAGTATAGGTTCCAGGGGTATCGCCTACGAGCAGTACTTC. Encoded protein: CASSIGSRGIAYEQYF.

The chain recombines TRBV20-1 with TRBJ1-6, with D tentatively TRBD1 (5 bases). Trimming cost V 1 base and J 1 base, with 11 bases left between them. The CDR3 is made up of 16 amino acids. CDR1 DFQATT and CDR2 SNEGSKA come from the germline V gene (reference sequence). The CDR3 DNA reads TGCAGTGCTAGAGTTAGGGGTACTTCCTATAATTCACCCCTCCACTTT. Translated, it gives CSARVRGTSYNSPLHF.

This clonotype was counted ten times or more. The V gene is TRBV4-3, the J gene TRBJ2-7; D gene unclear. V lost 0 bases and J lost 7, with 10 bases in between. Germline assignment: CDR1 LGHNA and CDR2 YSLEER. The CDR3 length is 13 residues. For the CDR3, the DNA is TGCGCCAGCAGCCAAGATGTAGGCCGGGAGCAGTACTTC. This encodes CASSQDVGREQYF.

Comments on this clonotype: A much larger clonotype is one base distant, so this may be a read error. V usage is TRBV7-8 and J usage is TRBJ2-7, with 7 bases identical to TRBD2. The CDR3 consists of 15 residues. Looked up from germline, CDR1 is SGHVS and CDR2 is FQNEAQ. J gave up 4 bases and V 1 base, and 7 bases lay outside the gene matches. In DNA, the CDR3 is TGTGCCAGCAGCTTAGATGATGCCGGGGGGTACGAGCAGTACTTC. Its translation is CASSLDDAGGYEQYF.

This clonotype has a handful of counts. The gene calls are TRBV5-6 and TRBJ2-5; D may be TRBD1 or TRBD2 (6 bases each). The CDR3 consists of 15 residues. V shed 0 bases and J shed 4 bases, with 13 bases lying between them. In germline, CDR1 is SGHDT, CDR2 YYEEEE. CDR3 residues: CASSLAGGSGETQYF. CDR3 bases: TGTGCCAGCAGCTTGGCCGGGGGCTCCGGAGAGACCCAGTACTTC.

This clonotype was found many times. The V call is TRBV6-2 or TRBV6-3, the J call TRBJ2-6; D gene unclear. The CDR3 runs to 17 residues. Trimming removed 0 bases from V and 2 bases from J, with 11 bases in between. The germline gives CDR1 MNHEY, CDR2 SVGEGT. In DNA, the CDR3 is TGTGCCAGCAGTTACTCCCCGCTTCCCGCTGGGGCCAACGTCCTGACTTTC. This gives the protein CASSYSPLPAGANVLTF.

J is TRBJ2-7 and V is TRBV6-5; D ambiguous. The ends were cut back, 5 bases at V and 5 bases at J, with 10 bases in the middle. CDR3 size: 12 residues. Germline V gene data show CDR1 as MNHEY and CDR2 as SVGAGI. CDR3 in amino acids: CASSPDSDEQYF. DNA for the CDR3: TGTGCCAGCAGTCCAGACTCGGACGAGCAGTACTTC.

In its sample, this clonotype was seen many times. CDR3 sequence reads: CASTTDRARTEAFF. CDR3 nucleotide sequence: TGTGCCAGCACTACTGACAGGGCCCGAACTGAAGCTTTCTTT. This chain uses TRBV6-1 with TRBJ1-1, with TRBD1 identical over 7 bases. In germline, CDR1 is MNHNS, CDR2 SASEGT. J lost 5 bases, V lost 7 bases, and 10 bases had no gene match. The CDR3 loop spans 14 amino acids.

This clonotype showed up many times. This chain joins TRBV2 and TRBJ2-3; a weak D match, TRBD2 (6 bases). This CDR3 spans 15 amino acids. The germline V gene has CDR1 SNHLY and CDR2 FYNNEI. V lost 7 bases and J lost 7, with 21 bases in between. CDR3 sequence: CASTSPAGNGNTQYF. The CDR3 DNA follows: TGTGCCAGCACCTCCCCGGCGGGGAACGGTAATACGCAGTATTTT.

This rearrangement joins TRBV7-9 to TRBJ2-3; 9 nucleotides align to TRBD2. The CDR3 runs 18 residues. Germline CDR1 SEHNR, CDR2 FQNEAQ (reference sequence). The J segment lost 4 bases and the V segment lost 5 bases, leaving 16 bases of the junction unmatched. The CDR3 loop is CASSPEGAGGKNPDTQYF. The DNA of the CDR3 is TGTGCCAGCAGCCCTGAGGGGGCGGGGGGGAAGAATCCAGATACGCAGTATTTT. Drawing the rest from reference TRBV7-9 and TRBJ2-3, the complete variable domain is DTGVSQNPRHKITKRGQNVTFRCDPISEHNRLYWYRQTLGQGPEFLTYFQNEAQLEKSRLLSDRFSAERPKGSFSTLEIQRTEQGDSAMYLCASSPEGAGGKNPDTQYFGPGTRLTVL.

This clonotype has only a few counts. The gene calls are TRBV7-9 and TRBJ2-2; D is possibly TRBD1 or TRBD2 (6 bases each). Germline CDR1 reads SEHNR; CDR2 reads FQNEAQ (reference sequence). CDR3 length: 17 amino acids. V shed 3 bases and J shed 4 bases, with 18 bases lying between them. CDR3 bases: TGTGCCAGCAGCTTTGGGACGGGGGCCCTCACCACCGGGGAGCTGTTTTTT. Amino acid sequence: CASSFGTGALTTGELFF.